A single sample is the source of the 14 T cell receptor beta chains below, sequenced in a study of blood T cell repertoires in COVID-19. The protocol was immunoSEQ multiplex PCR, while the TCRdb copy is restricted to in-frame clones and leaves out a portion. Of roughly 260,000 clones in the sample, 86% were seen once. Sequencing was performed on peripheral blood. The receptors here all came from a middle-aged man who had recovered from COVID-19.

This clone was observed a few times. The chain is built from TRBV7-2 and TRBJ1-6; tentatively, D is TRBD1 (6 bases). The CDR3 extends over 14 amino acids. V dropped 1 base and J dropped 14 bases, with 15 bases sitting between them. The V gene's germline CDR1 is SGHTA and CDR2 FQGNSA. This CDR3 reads CASSLDRQVGALHF. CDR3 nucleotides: TGTGCCAGCAGCTTAGACAGACAGGTTGGGGCCCTCCACTTT. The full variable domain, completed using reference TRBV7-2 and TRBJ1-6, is GAGVSQSPSNKVTEKGKDVELRCDPISGHTALYWYRQSLGQGLEFLIYFQGNSAPDKSGLPSDRFSAERTGGSVSTLTIQRTQQEDSAVYLCASSLDRQVGALHFGNGTRLTVT.

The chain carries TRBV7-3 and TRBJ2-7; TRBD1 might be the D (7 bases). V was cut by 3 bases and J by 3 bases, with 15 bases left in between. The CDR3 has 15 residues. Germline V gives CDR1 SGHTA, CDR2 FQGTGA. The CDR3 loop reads CASSFSSGGSYEQYF. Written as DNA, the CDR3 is TGTGCCAGCAGCTTCTCTTCAGGGGGGAGCTACGAGCAGTACTTC.

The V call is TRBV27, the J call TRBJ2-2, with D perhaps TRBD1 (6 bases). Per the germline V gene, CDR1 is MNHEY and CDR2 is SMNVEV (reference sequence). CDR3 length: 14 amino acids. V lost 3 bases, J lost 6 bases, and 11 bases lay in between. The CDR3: CASSFQGIPGELFF. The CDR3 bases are TGTGCCAGCAGTTTCCAGGGGATCCCCGGGGAGCTGTTTTTT.

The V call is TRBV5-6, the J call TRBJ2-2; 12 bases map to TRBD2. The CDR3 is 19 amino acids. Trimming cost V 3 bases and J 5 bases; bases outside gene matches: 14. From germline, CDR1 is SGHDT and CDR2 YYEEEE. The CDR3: CASSSGLAGWKDGTGELFF. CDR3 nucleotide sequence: TGTGCCAGCAGCTCTGGACTAGCGGGGTGGAAAGACGGGACCGGGGAGCTGTTTTTT.

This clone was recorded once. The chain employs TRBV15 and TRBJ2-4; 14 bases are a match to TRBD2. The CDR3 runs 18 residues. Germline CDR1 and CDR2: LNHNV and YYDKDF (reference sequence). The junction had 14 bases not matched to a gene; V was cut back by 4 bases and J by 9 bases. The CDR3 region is CATSILGTSGRNRVIQYF. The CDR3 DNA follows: TGTGCCACCAGCATTCTCGGGACTAGCGGGAGAAACCGGGTCATTCAGTACTTC.

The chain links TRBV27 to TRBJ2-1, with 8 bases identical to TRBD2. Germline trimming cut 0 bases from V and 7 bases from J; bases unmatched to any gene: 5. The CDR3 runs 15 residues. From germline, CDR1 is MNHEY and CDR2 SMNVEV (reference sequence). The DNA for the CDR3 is TGTGCCAGCAGTTTATCCGGGAGGGCCCAAAATGAGCAGTTCTTC. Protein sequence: CASSLSGRAQNEQFF.

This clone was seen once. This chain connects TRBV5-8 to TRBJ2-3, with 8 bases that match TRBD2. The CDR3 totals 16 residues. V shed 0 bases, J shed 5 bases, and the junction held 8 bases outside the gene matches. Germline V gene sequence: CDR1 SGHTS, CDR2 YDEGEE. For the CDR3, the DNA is TGTGCCAGCAGCTTGGGCCAGCGGGAGTACCTAGATACGCAGTATTTT. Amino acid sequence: CASSLGQREYLDTQYF.

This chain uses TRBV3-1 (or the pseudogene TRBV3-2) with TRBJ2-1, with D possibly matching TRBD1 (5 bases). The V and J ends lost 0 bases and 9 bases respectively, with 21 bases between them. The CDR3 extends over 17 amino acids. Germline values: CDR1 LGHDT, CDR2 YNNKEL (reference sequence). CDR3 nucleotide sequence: TGTGCCAGCAGCCAAGAATTATTGGGGATACAGGCCAGTGAGCAGTTCTTC. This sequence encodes CASSQELLGIQASEQFF.

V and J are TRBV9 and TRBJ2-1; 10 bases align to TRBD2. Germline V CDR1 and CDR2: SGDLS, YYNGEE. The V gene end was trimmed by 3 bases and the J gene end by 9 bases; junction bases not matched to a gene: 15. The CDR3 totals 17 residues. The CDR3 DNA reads TGTGCCAGCAGCGGAGTCGCGGAGGAGCGGGAGGGCCGTGAGCAGTTCTTC. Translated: CASSGVAEEREGREQFF.

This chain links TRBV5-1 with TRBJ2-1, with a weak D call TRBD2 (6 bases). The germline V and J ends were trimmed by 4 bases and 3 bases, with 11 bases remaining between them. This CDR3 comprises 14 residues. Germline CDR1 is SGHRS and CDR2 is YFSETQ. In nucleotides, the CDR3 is TGCGCCAGCAGCCGCGGGACGGACTACAATGAGCAGTTCTTC. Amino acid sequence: CASSRGTDYNEQFF. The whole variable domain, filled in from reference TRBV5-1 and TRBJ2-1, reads KAGVTQTPRYLIKTRGQQVTLSCSPISGHRSVSWYQQTPGQGLQFLFEYFSETQRNKGNFPGRFSGRQFSNSRSEMNVSTLELGDSALYLCASSRGTDYNEQFFGPGTRLTVL.

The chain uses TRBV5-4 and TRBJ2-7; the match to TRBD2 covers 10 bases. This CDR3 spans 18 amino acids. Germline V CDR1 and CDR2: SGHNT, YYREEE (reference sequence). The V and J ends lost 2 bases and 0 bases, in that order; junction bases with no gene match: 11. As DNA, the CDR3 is TGTGCCAGCAGCTTACCGGCTAGCGGGAGCTCTGCCTCCTACGAGCAGTACTTC. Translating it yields CASSLPASGSSASYEQYF.

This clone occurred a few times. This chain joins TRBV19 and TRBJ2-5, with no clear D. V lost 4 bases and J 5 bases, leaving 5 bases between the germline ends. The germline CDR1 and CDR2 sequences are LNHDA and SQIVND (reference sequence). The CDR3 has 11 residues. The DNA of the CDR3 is TGTGCCAGTAGTAGGGCGGAGACCCAGTACTTC. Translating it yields CASSRAETQYF.

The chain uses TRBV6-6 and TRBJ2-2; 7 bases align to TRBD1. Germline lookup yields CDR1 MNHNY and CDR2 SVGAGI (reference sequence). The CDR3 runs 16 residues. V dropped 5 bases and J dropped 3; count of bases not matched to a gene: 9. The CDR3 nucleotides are TGTGCCAGCAGTAGAACCGGGACAGATCACACCGGGGAGCTGTTTTTT. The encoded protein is CASSRTGTDHTGELFF.

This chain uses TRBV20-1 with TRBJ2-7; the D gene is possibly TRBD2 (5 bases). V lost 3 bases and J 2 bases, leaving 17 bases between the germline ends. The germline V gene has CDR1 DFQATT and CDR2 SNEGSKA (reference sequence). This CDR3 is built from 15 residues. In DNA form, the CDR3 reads TGCAGTGCTAGTGCCCCCGGGGAAGGCCCCTACGAGCAGTACTTC. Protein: CSASAPGEGPYEQYF.